This T cell receptor beta chain is from a study of T cell responses to AZD1222 COVID-19 vaccine. In this sample, this clone turned up once. Germline CDR1 SGDLS, CDR2 YYNGEE. With 0 bases removed from V and 1 base from J, the gap between germline ends came to 11 bases. The CDR3 extends over 16 amino acids. Only in-frame clones appear in the TCRdb table, and some are missing; sequencing was by immunoSEQ multiplex PCR. The sample holds approximately 270,000 clones, 90% to 95% seen once. The clonotype originates from an adult who received the AZD1222 COVID-19 vaccine. The sample here was peripheral blood, taken 28 days after the second AZD1222 dose. The rearrangement joins TRBV9 to TRBJ1-3; D is uncertain. CDR3 DNA sequence: TGTGCCAGCAGCGTAGGGGCAGCCAGTTCTGGAAACACCATATATTTT. Its translation: CASSVGAASSGNTIYF.